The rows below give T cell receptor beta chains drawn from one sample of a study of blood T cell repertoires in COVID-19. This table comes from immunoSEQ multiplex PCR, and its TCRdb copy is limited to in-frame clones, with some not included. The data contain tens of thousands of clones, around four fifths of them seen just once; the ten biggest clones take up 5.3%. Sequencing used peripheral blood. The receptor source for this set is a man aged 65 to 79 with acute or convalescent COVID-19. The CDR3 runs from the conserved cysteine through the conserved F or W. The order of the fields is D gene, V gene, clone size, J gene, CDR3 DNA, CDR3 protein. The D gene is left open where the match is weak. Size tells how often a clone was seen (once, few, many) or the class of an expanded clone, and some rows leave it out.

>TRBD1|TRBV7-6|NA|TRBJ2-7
TGTGCCAGCAGCTTAGGGCCGGGACAGGGCTACGAGCAGTACTTC
CASSLGPGQGYEQYF
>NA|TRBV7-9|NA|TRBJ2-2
TGTGCCAGCAGCCCCATTCTCCAGGCAGGGGAGCTGTTTTTT
CASSPILQAGELFF
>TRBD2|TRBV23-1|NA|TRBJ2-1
TGCGCCAGCAGTCTCTGGGAGGGGACCTCTTACAATGAGCAGTTCTTC
CASSLWEGTSYNEQFF
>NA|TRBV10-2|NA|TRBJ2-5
TGCGCCAGCAGTGAGTTCGGGGAGACCCAGTACTTC
CASSEFGETQYF
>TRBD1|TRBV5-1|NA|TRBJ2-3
TGCGCCAGCAGCCCGGGACAGTCCCCCACAGATACGCAGTATTTT
CASSPGQSPTDTQYF
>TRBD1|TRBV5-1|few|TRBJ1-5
TGCGCCAGCAGCCCCGGACAGGGCGGCAATCAGCCCCAGCATTTT
CASSPGQGGNQPQHF
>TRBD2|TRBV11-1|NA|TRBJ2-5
TGTGCCAGCAGCTTCCAGCGGGGGAGTCAGAATACCCAGTACTTC
CASSFQRGSQNTQYF
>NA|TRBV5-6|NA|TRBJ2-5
TGTGCCAGCAGCTTCACACGGGACTACCAAGAGACCCAGTACTTC
CASSFTRDYQETQYF
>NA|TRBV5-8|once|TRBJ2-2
TGTGCCAGCAGTACACGTTGGAACACCGGGGAGCTGTTTTTT
CASSTRWNTGELFF
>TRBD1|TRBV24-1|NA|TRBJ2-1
TGTGCCACCAGTGATTCCGGGACAGCAAATGAGCAGTTCTTC
CATSDSGTANEQFF